This T cell receptor (beta chain) was sequenced for a study of cytomegalovirus exposure and HLA in healthy donors. On this clone itself: Its antigen remains unidentified. The sample contains more than one DNA sequence encoding this CDR3.

The CDR3 covers 13 residues. Germline CDR1 and CDR2: SGHRS and YFSETQ. With V trimmed by 2 bases and J by 3 bases, 1 base remained unmatched. General study points: For most subjects, TCR beta sequences were reported to predict HLA-A and HLA-B alleles with accuracy.

The primer mix had 60 Vbeta and 13 Jbeta primers. Sequencing used immunoSEQ multiplex PCR; TCRdb keeps in-frame clones, though not all of them. The sample lists 180,000 or so clones, under 80% seen once, with around 3% in the top ten. The sequence came from a man aged 35 to 55 in good health and CMV-seronegative. The chain couples TRBV5-1 to TRBJ2-5, with 7 positions matching TRBD2. The specimen sequenced was PBMCs. CDR3: CASSFAGEETQYF. The CDR3 region has the DNA TGCGCCAGCAGCTTCGCGGGAGAAGAGACCCAGTACTTC. Together with reference TRBV5-1 and TRBJ2-5, the CDR3 gives the full variable domain: KAGVTQTPRYLIKTRGQQVTLSCSPISGHRSVSWYQQTPGQGLQFLFEYFSETQRNKGNFPGRFSGRQFSNSRSEMNVSTLELGDSALYLCASSFAGEETQYFGPGTRLLVL.